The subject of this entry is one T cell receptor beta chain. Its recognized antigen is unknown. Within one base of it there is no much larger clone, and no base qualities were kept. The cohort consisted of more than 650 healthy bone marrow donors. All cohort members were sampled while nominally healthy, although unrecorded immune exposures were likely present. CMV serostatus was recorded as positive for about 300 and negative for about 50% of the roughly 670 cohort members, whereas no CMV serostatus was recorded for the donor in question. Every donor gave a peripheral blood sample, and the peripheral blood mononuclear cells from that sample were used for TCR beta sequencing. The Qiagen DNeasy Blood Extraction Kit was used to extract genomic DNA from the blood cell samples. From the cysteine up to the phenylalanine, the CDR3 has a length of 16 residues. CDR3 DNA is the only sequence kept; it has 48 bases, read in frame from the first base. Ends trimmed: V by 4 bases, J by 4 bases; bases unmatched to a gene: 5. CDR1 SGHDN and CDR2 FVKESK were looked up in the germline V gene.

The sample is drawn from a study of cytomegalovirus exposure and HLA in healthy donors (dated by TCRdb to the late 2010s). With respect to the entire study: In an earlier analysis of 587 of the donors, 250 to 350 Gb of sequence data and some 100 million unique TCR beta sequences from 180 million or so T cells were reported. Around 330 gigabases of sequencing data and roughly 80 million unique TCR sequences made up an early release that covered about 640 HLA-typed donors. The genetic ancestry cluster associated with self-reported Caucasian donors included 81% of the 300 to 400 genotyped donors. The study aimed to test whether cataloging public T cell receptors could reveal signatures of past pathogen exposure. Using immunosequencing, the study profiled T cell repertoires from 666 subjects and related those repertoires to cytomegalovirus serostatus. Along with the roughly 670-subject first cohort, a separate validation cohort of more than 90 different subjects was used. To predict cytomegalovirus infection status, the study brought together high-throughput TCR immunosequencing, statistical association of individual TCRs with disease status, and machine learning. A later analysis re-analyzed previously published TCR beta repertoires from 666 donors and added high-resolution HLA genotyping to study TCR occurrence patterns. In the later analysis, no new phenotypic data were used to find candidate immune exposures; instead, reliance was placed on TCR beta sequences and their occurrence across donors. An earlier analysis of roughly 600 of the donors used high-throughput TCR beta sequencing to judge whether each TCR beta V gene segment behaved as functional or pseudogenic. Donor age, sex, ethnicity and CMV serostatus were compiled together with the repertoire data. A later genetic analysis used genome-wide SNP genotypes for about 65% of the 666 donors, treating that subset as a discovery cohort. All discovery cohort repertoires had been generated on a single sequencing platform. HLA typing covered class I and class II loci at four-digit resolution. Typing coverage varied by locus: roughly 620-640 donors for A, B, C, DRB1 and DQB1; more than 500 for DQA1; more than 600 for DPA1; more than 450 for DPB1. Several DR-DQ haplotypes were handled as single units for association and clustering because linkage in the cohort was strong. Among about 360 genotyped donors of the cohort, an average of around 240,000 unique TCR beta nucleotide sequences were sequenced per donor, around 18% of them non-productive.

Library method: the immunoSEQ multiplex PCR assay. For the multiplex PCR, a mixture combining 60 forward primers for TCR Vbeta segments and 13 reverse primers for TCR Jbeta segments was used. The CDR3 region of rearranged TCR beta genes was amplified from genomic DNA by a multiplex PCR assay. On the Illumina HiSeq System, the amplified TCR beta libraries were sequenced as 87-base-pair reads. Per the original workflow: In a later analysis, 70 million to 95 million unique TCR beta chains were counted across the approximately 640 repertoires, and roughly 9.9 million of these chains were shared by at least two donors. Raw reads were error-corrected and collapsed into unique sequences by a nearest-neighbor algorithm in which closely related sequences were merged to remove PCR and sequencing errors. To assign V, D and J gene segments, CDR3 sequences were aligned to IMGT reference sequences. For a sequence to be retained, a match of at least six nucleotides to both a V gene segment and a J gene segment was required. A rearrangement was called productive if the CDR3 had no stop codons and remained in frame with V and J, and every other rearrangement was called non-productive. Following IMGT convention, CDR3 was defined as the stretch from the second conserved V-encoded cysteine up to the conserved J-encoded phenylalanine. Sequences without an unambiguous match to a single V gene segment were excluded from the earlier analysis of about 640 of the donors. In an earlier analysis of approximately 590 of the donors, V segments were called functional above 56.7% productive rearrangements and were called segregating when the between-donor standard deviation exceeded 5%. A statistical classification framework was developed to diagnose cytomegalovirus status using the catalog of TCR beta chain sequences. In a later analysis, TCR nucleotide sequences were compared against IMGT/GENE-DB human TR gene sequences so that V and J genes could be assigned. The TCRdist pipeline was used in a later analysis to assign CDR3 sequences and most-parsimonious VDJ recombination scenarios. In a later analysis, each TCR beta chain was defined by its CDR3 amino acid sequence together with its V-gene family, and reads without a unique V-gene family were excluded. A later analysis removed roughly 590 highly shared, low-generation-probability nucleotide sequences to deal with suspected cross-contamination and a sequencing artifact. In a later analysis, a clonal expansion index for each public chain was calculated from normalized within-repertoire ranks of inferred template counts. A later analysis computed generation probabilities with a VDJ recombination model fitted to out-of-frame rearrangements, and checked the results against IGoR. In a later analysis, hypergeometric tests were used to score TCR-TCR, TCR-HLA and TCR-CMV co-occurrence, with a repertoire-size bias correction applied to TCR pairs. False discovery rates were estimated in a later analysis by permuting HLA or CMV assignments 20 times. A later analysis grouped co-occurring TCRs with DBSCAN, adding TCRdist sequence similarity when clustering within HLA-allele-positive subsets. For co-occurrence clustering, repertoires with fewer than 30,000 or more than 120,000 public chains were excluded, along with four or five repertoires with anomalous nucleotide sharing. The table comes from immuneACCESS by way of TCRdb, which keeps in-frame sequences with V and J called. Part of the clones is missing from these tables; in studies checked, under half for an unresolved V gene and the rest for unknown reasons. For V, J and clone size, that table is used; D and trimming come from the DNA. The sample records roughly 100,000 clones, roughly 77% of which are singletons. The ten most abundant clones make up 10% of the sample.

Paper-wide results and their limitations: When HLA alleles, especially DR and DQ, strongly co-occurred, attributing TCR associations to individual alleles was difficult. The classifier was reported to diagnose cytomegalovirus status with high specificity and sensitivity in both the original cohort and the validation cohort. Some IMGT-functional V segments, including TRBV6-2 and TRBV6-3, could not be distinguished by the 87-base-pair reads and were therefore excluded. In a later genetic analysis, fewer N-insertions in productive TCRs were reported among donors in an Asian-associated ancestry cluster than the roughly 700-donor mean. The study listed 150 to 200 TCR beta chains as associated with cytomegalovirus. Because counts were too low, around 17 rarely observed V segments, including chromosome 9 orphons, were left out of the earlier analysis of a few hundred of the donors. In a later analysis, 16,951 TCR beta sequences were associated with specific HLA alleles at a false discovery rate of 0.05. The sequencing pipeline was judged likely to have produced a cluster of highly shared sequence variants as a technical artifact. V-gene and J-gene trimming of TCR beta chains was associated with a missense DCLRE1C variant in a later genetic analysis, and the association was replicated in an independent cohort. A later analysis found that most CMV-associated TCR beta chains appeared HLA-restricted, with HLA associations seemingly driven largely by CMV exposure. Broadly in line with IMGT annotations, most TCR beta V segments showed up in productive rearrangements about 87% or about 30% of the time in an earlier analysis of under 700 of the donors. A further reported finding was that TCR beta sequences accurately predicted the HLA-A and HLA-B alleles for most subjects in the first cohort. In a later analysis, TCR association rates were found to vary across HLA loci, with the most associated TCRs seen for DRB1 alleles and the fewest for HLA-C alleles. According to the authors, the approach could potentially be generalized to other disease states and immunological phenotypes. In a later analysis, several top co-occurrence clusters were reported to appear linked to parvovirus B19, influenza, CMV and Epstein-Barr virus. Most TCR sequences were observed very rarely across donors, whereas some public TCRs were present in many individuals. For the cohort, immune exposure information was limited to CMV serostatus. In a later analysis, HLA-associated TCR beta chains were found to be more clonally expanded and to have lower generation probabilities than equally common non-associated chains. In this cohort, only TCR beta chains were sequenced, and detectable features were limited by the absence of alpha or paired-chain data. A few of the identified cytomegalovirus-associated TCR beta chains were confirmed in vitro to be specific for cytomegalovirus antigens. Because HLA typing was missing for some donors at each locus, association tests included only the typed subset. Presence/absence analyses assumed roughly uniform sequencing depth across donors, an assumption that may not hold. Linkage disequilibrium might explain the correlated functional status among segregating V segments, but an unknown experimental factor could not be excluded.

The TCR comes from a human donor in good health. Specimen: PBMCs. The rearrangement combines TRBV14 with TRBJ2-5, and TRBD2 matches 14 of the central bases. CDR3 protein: CASSLRLAGGVETQYF. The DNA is TGTGCCAGCAGCCTGCGACTAGCGGGGGGGGTAGAGACCCAGTACTTC.